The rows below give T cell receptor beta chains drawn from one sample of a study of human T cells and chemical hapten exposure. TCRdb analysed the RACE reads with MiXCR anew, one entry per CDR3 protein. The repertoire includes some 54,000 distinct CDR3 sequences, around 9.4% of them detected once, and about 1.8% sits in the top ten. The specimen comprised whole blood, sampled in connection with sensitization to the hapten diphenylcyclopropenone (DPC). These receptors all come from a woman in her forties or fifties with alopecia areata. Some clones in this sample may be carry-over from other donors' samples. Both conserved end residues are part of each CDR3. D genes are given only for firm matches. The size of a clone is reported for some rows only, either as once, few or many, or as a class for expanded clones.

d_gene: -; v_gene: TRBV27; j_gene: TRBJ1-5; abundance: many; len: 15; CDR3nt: TGTGCCAGCAGTTTAGCCAGCCCGTCACATCAGCCCCAGCATTTT; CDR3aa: CASSLASPSHQPQHF
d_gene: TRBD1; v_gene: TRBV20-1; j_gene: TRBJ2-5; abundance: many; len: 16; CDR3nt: TGCAGTGCTCCAGGGGGCCTGGTGGTGATGAAGGAGACCCAGTACTTC; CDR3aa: CSAPGGLVVMKETQYF
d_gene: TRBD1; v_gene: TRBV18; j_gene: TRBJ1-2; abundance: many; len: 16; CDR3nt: TGTGCCAGCTCACCTGGGACAGCAGCTTTAAACTATGGCTACACCTTC; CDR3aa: CASSPGTAALNYGYTF
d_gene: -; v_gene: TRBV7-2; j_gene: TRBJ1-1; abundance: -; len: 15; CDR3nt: TGTGCCAGCAGCTTAGGATCCGATCGTGGCACTGAAGCTTTCTTT; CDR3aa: CASSLGSDRGTEAFF
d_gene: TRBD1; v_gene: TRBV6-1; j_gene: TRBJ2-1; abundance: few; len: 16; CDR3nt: TGTGCCAGCAGTGAAGCTACAGGGGGAGTATACAATGAGCAGTTCTTC; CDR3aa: CASSEATGGVYNEQFF
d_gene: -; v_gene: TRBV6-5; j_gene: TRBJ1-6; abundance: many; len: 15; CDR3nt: TGTGCCAGCAGTTACTCAGGGTACTATAATTCACCCCTCCACTTT; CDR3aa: CASSYSGYYNSPLHF
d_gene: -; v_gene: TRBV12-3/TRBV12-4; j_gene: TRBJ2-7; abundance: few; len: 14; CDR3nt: TGTGCCAGCAGCTCCTGGGACACAAACTACGAGCAGTACTTC; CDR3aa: CASSSWDTNYEQYF
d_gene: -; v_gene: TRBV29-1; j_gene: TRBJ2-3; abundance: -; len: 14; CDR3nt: TGCAGCGTAGGCCAGGGGGGCGTCACAGATACGCAGTATTTT; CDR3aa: CSVGQGGVTDTQYF
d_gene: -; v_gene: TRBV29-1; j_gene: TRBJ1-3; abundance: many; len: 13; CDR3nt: TGCAGCGGGCTCCGAGGGGGTGGAAACACCATATATTTT; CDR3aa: CSGLRGGGNTIYF
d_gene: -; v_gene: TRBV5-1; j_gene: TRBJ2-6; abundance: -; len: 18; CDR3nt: TGCGCCAGCAGCTTGGCTGGGGCAGGTTCCTCTGGGGCCAACGTCCTGACTTTC; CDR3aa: CASSLAGAGSSGANVLTF
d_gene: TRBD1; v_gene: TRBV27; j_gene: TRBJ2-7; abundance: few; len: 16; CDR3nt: TGTGCCAGCAGTTTATCGCCGGGACAGGGTCGGTACGAGCAGTACTTC; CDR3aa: CASSLSPGQGRYEQYF
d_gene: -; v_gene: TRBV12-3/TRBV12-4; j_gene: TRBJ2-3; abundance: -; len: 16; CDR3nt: TGTGCCATAAGCCCCCAGGCGGGCGCGAGTCTAGATACGCAGTATTTT; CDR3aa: CAISPQAGASLDTQYF
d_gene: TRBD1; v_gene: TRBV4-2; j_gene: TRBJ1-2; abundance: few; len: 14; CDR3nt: TGTGCCAGCAGCCCGCAGACAGGGAGCTATGGCTACACCTTC; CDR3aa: CASSPQTGSYGYTF
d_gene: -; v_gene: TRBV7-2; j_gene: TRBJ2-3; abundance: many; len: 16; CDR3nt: TGTGCCAGCAGCTTAATGCGGGGACCCAGCGCGGATACGCAGTATTTT; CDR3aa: CASSLMRGPSADTQYF
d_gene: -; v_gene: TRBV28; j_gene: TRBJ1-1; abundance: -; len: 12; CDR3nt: TGTGCCAGCAGTTTTATGAAAATTGAAGCTTTCTTT; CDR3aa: CASSFMKIEAFF
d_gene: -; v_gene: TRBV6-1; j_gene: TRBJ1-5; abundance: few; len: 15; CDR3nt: TGTGCCAGCAGTGCTTCTACAGTCAGAAGTCAGCCCCAGCATTTT; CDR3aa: CASSASTVRSQPQHF
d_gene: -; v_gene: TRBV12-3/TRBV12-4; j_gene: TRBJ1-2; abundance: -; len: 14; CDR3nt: TGTGCCAGCAGTTTCTGGGAAAACAGGGAGAGCTACACCTTC; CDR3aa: CASSFWENRESYTF
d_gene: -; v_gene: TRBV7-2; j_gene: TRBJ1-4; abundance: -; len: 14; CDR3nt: TGTGCCAGCAGCTTAGGGCAGGGCGGTGAAAAACTGTTTTTT; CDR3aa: CASSLGQGGEKLFF
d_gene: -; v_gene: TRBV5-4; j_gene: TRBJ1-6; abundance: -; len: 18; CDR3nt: TGTGCCAGCAGCTTGGTGCCAGACACCCCTATTGATAATTCACCCCTCCACTTT; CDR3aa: CASSLVPDTPIDNSPLHF
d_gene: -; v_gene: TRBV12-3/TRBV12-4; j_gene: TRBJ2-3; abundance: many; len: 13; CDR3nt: TGTGCCAGCGGGATTTCCAGGGAGGATACGCAGTATTTT; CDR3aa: CASGISREDTQYF
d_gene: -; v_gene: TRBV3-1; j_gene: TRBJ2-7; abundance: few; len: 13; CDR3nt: TGTGCCAGCAGCCGAAGGGACCTTCCCGAGCAGTACTTC; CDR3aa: CASSRRDLPEQYF
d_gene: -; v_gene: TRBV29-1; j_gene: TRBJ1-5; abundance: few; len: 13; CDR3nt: TGCAGCGTTGCTGAGGGGAGGGATCAGCCCCAGCATTTT; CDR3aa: CSVAEGRDQPQHF
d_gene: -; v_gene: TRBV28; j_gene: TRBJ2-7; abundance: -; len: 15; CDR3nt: TGTGCCAGCAGCCGTGCAAACCTAGGGGTCTACGAGCAGTACTTC; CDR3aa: CASSRANLGVYEQYF
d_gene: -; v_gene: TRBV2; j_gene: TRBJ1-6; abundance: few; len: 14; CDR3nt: TGTGCCAGCAAGGGTAGCCCCCTCGCGTCACCCCTCCACTTT; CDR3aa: CASKGSPLASPLHF
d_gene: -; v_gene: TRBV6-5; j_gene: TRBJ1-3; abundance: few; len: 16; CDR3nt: TGTGCCAGCAGTTATGACAGCTTACGCTCTGGAAACACCATATATTTT; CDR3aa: CASSYDSLRSGNTIYF
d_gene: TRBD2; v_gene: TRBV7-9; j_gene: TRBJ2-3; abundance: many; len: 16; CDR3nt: TGTGCCAGCAGCGCGACTAGCGGGCTTAGCACAGATACGCAGTATTTT; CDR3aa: CASSATSGLSTDTQYF
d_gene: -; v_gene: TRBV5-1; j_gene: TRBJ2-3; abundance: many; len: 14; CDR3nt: TGCGCCAGCAGCAAGGGACAAGGGACAGATACGCAGTATTTT; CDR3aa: CASSKGQGTDTQYF
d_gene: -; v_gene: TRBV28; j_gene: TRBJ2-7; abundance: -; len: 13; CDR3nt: TGTGCCAGCAGTGCCGGTATGTCCTACGAGCAGTACTTC; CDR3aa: CASSAGMSYEQYF
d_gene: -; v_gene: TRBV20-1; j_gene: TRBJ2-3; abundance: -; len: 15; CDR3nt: TGCAGTGCTAGAAGGCCGGGGATAGGGACAGATACGCAGTATTTT; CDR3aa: CSARRPGIGTDTQYF
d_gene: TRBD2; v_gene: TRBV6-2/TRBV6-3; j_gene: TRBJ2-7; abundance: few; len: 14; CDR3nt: TGTGCCAGCAGTTCAAGAGCGGGGGGCTACGAGCAGTACTTC; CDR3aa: CASSSRAGGYEQYF
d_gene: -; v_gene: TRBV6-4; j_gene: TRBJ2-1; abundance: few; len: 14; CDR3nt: TGTGCCGGCCCCAGGCCTTGGTCCTACAATGAGCAGTTCTTC; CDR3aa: CAGPRPWSYNEQFF
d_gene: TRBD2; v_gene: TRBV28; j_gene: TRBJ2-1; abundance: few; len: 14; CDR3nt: TGTGCCAGCAGGGTAGCGGGATCGGGCAATGAGCAGTTCTTC; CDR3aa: CASRVAGSGNEQFF
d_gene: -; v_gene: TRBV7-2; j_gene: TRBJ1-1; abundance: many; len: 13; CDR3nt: TGTGCCAGCAGCGCAGACAGACAGATTGAAGCTTTCTTT; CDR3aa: CASSADRQIEAFF
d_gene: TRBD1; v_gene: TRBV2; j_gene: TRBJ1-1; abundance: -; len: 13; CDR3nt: TGTGCCAGCAGTGATTCAGGGGGCACTGAAGCTTTCTTT; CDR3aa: CASSDSGGTEAFF
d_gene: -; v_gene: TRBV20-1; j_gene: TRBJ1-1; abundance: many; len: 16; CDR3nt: TGCAGTGCTAGAGGATACCTGGGGGCCGGGAACACTGAAGCTTTCTTT; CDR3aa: CSARGYLGAGNTEAFF
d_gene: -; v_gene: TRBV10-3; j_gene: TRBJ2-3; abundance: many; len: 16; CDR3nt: TGTGCCATCAGCCAATACCTGACAGGTAGCACAGATACGCAGTATTTT; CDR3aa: CAISQYLTGSTDTQYF
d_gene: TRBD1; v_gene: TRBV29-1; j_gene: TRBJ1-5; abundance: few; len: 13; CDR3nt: TGCAGCGCGATTCTCAGGGGGAGTCAGCCCCAGCATTTT; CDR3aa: CSAILRGSQPQHF
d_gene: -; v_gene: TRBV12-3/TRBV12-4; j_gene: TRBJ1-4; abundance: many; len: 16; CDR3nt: TGTGCCAGCAGTTTTTCCCCCGGCGGCCCAGCGGAAAAACTGTTTTTT; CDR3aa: CASSFSPGGPAEKLFF
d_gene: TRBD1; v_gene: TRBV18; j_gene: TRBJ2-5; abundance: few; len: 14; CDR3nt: TGTGCCAGCTCGCCAGCAGGGGGCCAAGAGACCCAGTACTTC; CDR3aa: CASSPAGGQETQYF
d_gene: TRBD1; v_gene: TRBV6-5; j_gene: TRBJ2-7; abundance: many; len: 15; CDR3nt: TGTGCCAGCAGTTACGGGGACAGGACGACCTACGAGCAGTACTTC; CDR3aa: CASSYGDRTTYEQYF
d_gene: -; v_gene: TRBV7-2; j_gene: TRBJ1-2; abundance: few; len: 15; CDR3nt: TGTGCCAGCAGCTTAGCGCCCAGGGGTAACTATGGCTACACCTTC; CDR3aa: CASSLAPRGNYGYTF
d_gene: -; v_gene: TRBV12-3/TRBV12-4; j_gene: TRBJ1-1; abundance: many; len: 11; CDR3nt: TGTGCCAGCAGCCGGACACCAGAAGCTTTCTTT; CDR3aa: CASSRTPEAFF
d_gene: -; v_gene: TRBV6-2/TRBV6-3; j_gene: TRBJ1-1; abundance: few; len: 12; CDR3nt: TGTGCCAGCAGTTACCTGGGGGTTGAAGCTTTCTTT; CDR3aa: CASSYLGVEAFF
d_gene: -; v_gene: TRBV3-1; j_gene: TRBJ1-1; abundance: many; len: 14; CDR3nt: TGTGCCAGCAGACGGGAGACAGGGAACACTGAAGCTTTCTTT; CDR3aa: CASRRETGNTEAFF
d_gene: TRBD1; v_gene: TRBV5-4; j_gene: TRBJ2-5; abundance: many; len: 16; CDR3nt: TGTGCCAGCAGCTTCTATGCCAGGGGGCGAAGAGAGACCCAGTACTTC; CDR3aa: CASSFYARGRRETQYF
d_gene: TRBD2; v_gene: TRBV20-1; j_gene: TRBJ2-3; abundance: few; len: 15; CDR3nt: TGCAGTGCTAGAGATGCGGCGGGAGGTACAGATACGCAGTATTTT; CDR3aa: CSARDAAGGTDTQYF